The source of this TCR beta chain is a study of blood T cell repertoires in COVID-19. Whole-study context: PBMCs, B-cell-depleted T cells, or T cells provided the cDNA or gDNA that made up the material.

In the authors' methods: Estimated nucleated cell counts came from reference gene primer amplification. This table comes from immunoSEQ multiplex PCR, and its TCRdb copy is limited to in-frame clones, with some not included. The D gene and trimming were derived from the DNA, and the V and J assignments and clone size from that table. In the table there are some 300,000 clones, roughly 89% of which are singletons. Material for sequencing was PBMCs or T cells enriched from blood (not recorded which). The origin of this receptor is a woman aged 45 to 65 who had been exposed to COVID-19.

CDR3 residues: CASSQAKLVNSPLHF. The CDR3 nucleotides read TGTGCCAGCAGCCAAGCCAAACTGGTAAATTCACCCCTCCACTTT. The chain combines TRBV3-1 (or the pseudogene TRBV3-2) with TRBJ1-6; no clear D gene. CDR3 size: 15 residues. Trimming took 1 base from V and 7 from J, leaving 11 bases between them. Germline V lookup: CDR1 LGHDT, CDR2 YNNKEL (reference sequence).